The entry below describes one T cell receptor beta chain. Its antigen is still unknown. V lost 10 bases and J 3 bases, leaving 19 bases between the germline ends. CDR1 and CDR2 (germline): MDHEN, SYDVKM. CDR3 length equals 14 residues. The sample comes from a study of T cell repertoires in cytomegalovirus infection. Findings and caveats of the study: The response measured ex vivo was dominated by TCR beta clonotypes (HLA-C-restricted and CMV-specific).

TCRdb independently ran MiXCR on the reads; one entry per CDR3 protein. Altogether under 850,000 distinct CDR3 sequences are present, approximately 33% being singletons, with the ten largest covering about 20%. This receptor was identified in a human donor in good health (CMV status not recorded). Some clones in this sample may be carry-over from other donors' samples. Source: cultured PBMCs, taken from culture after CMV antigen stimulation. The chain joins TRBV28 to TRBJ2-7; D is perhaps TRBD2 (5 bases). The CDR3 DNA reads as TGTGCCACCTCGGTCGTCGGGATGATCTACGAGCAGTACTTC. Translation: CATSVVGMIYEQYF.